The present T cell receptor beta chain was sequenced within a study of Tregs in tolerant kidney transplant recipients (dated by TCRdb to the late 2010s). Context from the whole study: TCRbeta sequencing was used in the study to identify donor-specific regulatory T cells before combined kidney and bone marrow transplantation, and the identified cells were then tracked after transplant. TCRbeta repertoire sequencing was used in 3 healthy controls to compare several methods for expanding Tregs specific for an allogeneic donor. The full study reports these points: Although technical replication error seemed to be minimal, the question of biological reproducibility was not addressed directly. Expanding Tregs with activated donor B cells appeared to identify the most biologically relevant and donor-specific TCRbeta repertoire. Because only a small number of patients were included, the study had limitations, and the results will need to be validated in larger populations as well as under other immunosuppression protocols.

Unstimulated Tregs (CD4+CD25+CD127-), CD4+ non-Tregs (CD4+CD25-), CD4 and CD8 cells were FACS-sorted from thawed PBMCs. Healthy control blood was obtained either as purchased buffy coats or from healthy volunteers. Healthy control blood was separated into PBMCs by Ficoll density gradient and cryopreserved, and patient PBMCs were collected both before and after transplant. For TCRbeta CDR3 sequencing, genomic DNA was extracted from sorted cells using the QIAGEN DNeasy Blood and Tissue Kit. High-throughput TCRbeta CDR3 sequencing, including PCR amplification with bias correction and internal controls, was performed commercially through immunoSEQ. The paper's data handling went like this. Unique productive TCRbeta sequences were defined by CDR3 nucleotide sequence where primers matched, otherwise by CDR3 amino acid sequence with Vbeta and Jbeta genes. To correct sorting error, sequences shared between sorted populations at a frequency ratio of 2:1 or less were removed; the rest were assigned to the higher population. A sequence counted as donor-reactive if, in CFSE-low cells, the sequence had a frequency of at least 0.01% and was expanded at least 5-fold compared with unstimulated cells. Jensen-Shannon divergence calculated on the top 100 TCRbeta sequences ranked by frequency was used to measure repertoire divergence. For samples with multiple sequencing runs, sorting error was corrected in each run separately before the runs were combined. TCRdb provides this immuneACCESS table in a form limited to in-frame rearrangements. Some clones are lacking; in checked studies, under half of them reflect an unresolved V gene, and why the rest are absent is not known. V, J and clone size are those of that table, while D and trimming were read from the DNA. The sample yields some 110,000 clones; 92% were counted once. Around 0.6% of the sample rests with the top ten.

CDR1 and CDR2 are read off the germline V gene (reference sequence) as LNHNV and YYDKDF. Measured from the cysteine to the phenylalanine, the CDR3 is 15 residues long. Only the CDR3 DNA stays, 45 bases, in frame from base 1. Trimmed from V: 1 base; trimmed from J: 8 bases; junction bases lacking a gene match: 6. Regarding this clone: The antigen it binds to is not known. Per-base qualities were not stored, and no clone one base away is much larger.

This receptor was identified in a human donor in good health. Material for sequencing was CD4+ T cells from blood. The rearrangement combines TRBV15 with TRBJ2-4; TRBD1 matches 9 bases in the middle. The nucleotide sequence reads TGTGCCACCAGCAGAGCCGACAGGGGGATTGACATTCAGTACTTC. This is translated as CATSRADRGIDIQYF. Reference TRBV15 and TRBJ2-4 genes cover what lies past the CDR3, so the full variable domain is DAMVIQNPRYQVTQFGKPVTLSCSQTLNHNVMYWYQQKSSQAPKLLFHYYDKDFNNEADTPDNFQSRRPNTSFCFLDIRSPGLGDTAMYLCATSRADRGIDIQYFGAGTRLSVL.